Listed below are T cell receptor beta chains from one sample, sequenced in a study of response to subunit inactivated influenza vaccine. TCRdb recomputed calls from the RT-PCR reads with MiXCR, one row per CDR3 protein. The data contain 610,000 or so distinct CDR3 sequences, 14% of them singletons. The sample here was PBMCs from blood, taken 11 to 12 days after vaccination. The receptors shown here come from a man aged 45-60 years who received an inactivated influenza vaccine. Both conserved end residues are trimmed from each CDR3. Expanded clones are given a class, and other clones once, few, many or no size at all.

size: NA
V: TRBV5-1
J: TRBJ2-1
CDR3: ASSPWVSEGLAGPCSYNEQF

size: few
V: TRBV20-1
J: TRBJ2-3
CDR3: SAREIGTGTQY

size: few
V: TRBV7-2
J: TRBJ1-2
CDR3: ASSSGGGSLLNYGYT

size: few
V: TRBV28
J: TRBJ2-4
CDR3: ASRPSGARIQY

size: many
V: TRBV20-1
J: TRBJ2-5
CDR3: SARPLMGTSLETQY

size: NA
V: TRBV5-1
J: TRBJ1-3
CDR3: ASSLVDSFYSGNTIY

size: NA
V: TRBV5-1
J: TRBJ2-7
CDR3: ASSPVYMGEQY

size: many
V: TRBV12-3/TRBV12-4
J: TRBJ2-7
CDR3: ASSRQAGYEQY

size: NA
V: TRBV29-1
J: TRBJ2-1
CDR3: SVPTSALLNEQF

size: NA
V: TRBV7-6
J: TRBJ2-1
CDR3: ASSTGHGPLNEQF

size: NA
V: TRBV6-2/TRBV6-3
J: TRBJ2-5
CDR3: ASSYSMLAGRETQY